This T cell receptor beta chain appears in the sequencing data of a study of shared clonotypes between healthy human individuals. About the study: Donor ages ranged 18 to 49 years: a couple of women, a few men. Plates per donor: three CD4 naive, three CD4 memory, two CD8 naive, one CD8 memory.

TCRdb's copy holds only in-frame clones and misses some; the assay was immunoSEQ multiplex PCR. The sample consists of more than 1,200,000 clones, 98% of them appearing once. This CDR3 has 16 residues. V was clipped by 0 bases and J by 0 bases, with 10 bases between them. V is TRBV23-1 and J is TRBJ2-3; D is ambiguous. TRBV23-1 is noted as an ORF with a role that remains uncertain. The TCR comes from a young man in good health. Specimen: naive CD4+ T cells sorted from blood. Subset here: CD45RA+ positively selected. The chain's CDR3 is CASSQSRFVSTDTQYF. DNA for the CDR3: TGCGCCAGCAGTCAATCGAGGTTTGTTAGCACAGATACGCAGTATTTT.